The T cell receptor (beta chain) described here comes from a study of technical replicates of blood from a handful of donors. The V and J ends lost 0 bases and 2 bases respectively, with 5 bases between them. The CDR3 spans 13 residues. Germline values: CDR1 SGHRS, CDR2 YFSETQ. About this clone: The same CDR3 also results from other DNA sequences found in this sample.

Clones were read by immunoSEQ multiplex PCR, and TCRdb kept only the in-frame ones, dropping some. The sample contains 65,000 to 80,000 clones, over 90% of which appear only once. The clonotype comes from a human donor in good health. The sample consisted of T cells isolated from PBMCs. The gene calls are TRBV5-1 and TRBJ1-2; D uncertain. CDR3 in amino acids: CASSLGQNYGYTF. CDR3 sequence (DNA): TGCGCCAGCAGCTTGGGACAAAACTATGGCTACACCTTC.